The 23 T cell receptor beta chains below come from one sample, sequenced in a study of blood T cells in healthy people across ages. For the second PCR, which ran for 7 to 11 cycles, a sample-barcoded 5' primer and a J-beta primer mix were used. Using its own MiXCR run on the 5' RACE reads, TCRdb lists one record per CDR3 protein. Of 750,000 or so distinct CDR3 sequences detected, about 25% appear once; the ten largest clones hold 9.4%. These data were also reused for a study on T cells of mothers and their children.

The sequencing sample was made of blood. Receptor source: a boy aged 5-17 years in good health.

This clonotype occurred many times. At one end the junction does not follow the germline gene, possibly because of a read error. Here the CDR3 reads CSVARNTGELFF. CDR3 bases: TGCAGCGTCGCCCGTAACACTGGGGAGCTGTTTTTT. This chain links TRBV29-1 with TRBJ2-2; D remains ambiguous. The CDR3 sequence is 12 residues long. Germline V CDR1 and CDR2: SQVTM, ANQGSEA.

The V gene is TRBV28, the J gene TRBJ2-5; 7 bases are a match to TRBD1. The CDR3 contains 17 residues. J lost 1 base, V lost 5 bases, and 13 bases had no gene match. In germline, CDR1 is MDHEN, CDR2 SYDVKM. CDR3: CASSQPTGDGGQETQYF. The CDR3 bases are TGTGCCAGCAGTCAACCAACAGGGGATGGGGGCCAAGAGACCCAGTACTTC.

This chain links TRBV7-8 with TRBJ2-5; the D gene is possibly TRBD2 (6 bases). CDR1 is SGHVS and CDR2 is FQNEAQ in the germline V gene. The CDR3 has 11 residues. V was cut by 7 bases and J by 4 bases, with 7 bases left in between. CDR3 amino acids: CASKAGETQYF. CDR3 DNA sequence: TGTGCCAGCAAAGCGGGAGAGACCCAGTACTTC.

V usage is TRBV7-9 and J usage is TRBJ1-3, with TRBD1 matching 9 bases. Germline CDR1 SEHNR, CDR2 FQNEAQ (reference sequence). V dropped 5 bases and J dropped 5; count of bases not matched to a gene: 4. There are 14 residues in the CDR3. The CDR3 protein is CASSPGTGRNTIYF. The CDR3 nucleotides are TGTGCCAGCAGCCCAGGGACAGGGAGAAACACCATATATTTT.

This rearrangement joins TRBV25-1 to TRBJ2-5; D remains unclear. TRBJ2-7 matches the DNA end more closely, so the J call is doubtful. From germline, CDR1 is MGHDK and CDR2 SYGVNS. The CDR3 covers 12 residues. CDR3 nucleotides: TGTGCCAGCAGTATCAGTCTCTACGAGCAGTACTTC. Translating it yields CASSISLYEQYF.

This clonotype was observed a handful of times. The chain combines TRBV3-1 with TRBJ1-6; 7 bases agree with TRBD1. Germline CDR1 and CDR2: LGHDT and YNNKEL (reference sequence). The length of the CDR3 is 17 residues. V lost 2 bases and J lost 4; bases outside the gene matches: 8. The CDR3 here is CASSQFGDRAYNSPLHF. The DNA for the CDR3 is TGTGCCAGCAGCCAATTCGGGGACAGAGCATATAATTCACCCCTCCACTTT.

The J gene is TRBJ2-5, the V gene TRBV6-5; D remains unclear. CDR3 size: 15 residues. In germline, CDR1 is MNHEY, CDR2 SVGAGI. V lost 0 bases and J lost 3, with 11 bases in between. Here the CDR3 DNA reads TGTGCCAGCAGTTACTCTGAGGCCGGAAAAGAGACCCAGTACTTC. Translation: CASSYSEAGKETQYF.

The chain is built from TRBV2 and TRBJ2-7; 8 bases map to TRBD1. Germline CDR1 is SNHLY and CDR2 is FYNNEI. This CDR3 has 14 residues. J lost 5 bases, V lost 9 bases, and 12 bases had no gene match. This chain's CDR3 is CASQDRGTGDEQYF. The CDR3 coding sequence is TGTGCCAGTCAAGACCGAGGGACAGGTGACGAGCAGTACTTC.

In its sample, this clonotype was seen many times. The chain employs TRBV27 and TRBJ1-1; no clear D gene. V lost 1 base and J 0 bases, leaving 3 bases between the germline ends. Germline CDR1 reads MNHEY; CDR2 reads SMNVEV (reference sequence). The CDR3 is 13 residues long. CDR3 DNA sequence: TGTGCCAGCAGTTTATTAATGAACACTGAAGCTTTCTTT. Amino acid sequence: CASSLLMNTEAFF.

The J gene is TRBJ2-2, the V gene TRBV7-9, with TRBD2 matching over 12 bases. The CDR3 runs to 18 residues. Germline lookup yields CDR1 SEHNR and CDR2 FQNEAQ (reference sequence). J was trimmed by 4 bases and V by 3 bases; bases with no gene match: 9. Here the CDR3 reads CASSFRGPSGRGTGELFF. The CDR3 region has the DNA TGTGCCAGCAGCTTCCGTGGTCCTAGCGGGAGGGGCACCGGGGAGCTGTTTTTT. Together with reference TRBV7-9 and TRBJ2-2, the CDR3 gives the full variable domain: DTGVSQNPRHKITKRGQNVTFRCDPISEHNRLYWYRQTLGQGPEFLTYFQNEAQLEKSRLLSDRFSAERPKGSFSTLEIQRTEQGDSAMYLCASSFRGPSGRGTGELFFGEGSRLTVL.

DNA of the CDR3: TGTGCCAGCAGCCAACTACAGGGGGCAGAAGAGACCCAGTACTTC. This translates into CASSQLQGAEETQYF. The chain employs TRBV4-2 and TRBJ2-5; 9 bases line up with TRBD1. Losses at the gene ends were 2 bases for V and 3 bases for J; bases not matched to a gene: 4. The CDR3 length is 15 residues. Germline values: CDR1 LGHNA, CDR2 YNFKEQ.

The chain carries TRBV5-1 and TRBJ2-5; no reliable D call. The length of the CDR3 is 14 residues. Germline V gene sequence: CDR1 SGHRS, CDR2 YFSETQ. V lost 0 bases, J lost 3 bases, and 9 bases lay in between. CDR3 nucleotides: TGCGCCAGCAGCTTGGACAGTCTAAAAGAGACCCAGTACTTC. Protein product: CASSLDSLKETQYF.

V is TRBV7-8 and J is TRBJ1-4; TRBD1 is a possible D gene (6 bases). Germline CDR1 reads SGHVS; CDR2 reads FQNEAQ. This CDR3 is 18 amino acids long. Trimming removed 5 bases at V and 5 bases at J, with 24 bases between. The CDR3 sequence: CASSPGWGPLRVNEKLFF. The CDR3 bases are TGTGCCAGCAGCCCTGGTTGGGGGCCGCTCCGTGTCAATGAAAAACTGTTTTTT.

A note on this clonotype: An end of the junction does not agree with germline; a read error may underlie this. The CDR3 loop is CASSFRPDAQYF. DNA for the CDR3: TGTGCCAGCAGTTTTAGACCAGATGCGCAGTATTTT. The chain employs TRBV12-3 or TRBV12-4 and TRBJ2-3; D is unresolved. This CDR3 contains 12 residues.

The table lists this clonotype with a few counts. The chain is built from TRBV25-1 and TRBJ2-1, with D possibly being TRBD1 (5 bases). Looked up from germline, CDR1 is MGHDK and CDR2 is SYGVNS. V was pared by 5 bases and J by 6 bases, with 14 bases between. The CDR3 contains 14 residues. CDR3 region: CASSWGGQFNEQFF. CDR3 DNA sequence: TGTGCCAGCAGTTGGGGCGGCCAGTTCAATGAGCAGTTCTTC. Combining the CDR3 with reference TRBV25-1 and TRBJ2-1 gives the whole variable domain EADIYQTPRYLVIGTGKKITLECSQTMGHDKMYWYQQDPGMELHLIHYSYGVNSTEKGDLSSESTVSRIRTEHFPLTLESARPSHTSQYLCASSWGGQFNEQFFGPGTRLTVL.

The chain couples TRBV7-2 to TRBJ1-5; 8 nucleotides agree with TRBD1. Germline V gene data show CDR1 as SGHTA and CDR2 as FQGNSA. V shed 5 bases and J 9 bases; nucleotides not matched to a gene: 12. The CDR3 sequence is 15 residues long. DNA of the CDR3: TGTGCCAGCAGCCAGGGACAGGAGGTTTCATGGCCCCAGCATTTT. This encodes CASSQGQEVSWPQHF.

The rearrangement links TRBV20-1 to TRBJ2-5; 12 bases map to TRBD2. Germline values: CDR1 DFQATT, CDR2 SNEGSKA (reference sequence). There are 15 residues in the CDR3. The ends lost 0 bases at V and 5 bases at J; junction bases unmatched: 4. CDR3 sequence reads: CSARETLAGGETQYF. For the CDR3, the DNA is TGCAGTGCTAGAGAGACACTAGCGGGAGGCGAGACCCAGTACTTC.

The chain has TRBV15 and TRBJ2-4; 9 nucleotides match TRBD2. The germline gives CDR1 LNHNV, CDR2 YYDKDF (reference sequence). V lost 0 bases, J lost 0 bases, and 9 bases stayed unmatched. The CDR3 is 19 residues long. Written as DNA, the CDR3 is TGTGCCACCAGCAGAGATCGTCTAGCGGGGATTATAGCCAAAAACATTCAGTACTTC. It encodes CATSRDRLAGIIAKNIQYF.

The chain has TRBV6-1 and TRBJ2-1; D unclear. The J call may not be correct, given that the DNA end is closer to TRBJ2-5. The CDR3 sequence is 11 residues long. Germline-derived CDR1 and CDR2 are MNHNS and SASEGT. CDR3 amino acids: CASRRTETQYF. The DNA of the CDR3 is TGTGCCAGCAGACGGACGGAGACCCAGTACTTC.

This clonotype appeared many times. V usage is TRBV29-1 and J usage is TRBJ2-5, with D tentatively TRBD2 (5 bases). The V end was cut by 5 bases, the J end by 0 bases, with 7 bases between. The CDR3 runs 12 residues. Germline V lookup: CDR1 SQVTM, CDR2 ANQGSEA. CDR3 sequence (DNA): TGCAGCGTTCTTAGCGACCAAGAGACCCAGTACTTC. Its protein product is CSVLSDQETQYF.

The CDR3: CASSLEGSGTRTDTQYF. The DNA of the CDR3 is TGTGCCAGCAGCTTAGAAGGAAGCGGAACCCGCACAGATACGCAGTATTTT. The rearrangement uses TRBV11-2 and TRBJ2-3; TRBD2 is a possible D gene (5 bases). CDR3 size: 17 residues. Germline V gene data show CDR1 as SGHAT and CDR2 as FQNNGV. V gave up 0 bases and J gave up 1 base, with 14 bases separating them.

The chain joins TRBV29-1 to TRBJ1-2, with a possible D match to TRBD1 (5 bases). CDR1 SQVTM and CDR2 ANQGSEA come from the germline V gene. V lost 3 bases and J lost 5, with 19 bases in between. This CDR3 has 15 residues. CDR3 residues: CSVDFDRSLVYGYTF. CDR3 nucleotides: TGCAGCGTTGATTTCGACAGATCATTAGTATATGGCTACACCTTC. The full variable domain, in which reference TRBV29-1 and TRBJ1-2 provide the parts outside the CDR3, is SAVISQKPSRDICQRGTSLTIQCQVDSQVTMMFWYRQQPGQSLTLIATANQGSEATYESGFVIDKFPISRPNLTFSTLTVSNMSPEDSSIYLCSVDFDRSLVYGYTFGSGTRLTVV.

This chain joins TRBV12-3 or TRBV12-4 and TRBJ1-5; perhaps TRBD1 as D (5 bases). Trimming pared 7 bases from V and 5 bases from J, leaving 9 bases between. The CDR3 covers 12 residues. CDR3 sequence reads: CASTLGDQPQHF. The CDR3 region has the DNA TGTGCCAGCACCTTGGGGGATCAGCCCCAGCATTTT.